The source of this T cell receptor beta chain is a study of T cells in Graves' hyperthyroidism and ophthalmopathy. Study-wide results and caveats: Blood samples included most of the expanded thyroid clonotypes exceeding 0.001.

This clonotype showed up just a few times. As yet, its antigen is unknown. Researchers amplified the TCR beta CDR3 regions from RNA transcripts. TCR CDR3 underwent first-round RT-PCR with the HTBI primer set. TCRdb re-derived calls from the multiplex PCR reads in MiXCR, one entry per CDR3 protein. The repertoire holds about 740,000 distinct CDR3 sequences, with about 14% as singletons. The V end lost 1 base, the J end lost 3 bases, and 7 bases lay between the germline ends. Germline CDR1 is DFQATT and CDR2 is SNEGSKA (reference sequence). This CDR3 spans 12 amino acids. If no ophthalmopathy progression occurred within 18 months, Graves' hyperthyroidism was stable. The PBMCs were sourced from fresh peripheral blood (about 10 ml).

Material for sequencing was blood. The rearrangement links TRBV20-1 to TRBJ2-7; D is unclear. The sequence was collected from a young woman with Graves' hyperthyroidism. Here the CDR3 reads CSARGINYEQYF. The DNA for the CDR3 is TGCAGTGCTAGAGGAATTAACTACGAGCAGTACTTC.